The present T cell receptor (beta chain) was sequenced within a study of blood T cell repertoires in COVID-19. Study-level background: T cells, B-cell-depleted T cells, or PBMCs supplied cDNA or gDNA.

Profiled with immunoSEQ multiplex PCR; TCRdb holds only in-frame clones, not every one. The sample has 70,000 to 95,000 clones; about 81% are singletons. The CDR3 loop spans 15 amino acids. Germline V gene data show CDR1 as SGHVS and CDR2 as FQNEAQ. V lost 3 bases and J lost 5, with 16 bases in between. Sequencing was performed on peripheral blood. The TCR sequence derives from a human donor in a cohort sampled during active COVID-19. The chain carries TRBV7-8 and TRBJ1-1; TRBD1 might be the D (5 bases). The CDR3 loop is CASSFSVGGGTEAFF. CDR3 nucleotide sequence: TGTGCCAGCAGCTTTTCGGTGGGGGGAGGGACTGAAGCTTTCTTT.